A single T cell receptor (beta chain) is shown here with its context. Antigen: not known. The sample is drawn from a study of identical twins. Study-level points and caveats: A cross-sectional statistical analysis, not follow-up of the same donors, supported the conclusions. Fewer insertions marked abundant cord blood beta clonotypes; young adult naive trended weakly, memory not at all.

TCRdb analysed the 5' RACE reads with MiXCR anew, one entry per CDR3 protein. Of 540,000 or so distinct CDR3 sequences in the sample, 20% to 25% are singletons; the top ten hold approximately 0.52%. CDR3 length: 16 residues. The germline gives CDR1 SNHLY, CDR2 FYNNEI. The ends lost 4 bases at V and 5 bases at J; junction bases unmatched: 8. The same sample was also used in a study of yellow fever vaccine responses in identical twins.

The chain recombines TRBV2 with TRBJ2-5, with 12 bases matching TRBD2. The origin of this receptor is a young woman in good health. The sample taken for sequencing was CD4+ T cells sorted from blood. The CDR3 region is CASSARLAGVVETQYF. The CDR3 DNA follows: TGTGCCAGCAGTGCGAGACTAGCGGGAGTGGTTGAGACCCAGTACTTC.